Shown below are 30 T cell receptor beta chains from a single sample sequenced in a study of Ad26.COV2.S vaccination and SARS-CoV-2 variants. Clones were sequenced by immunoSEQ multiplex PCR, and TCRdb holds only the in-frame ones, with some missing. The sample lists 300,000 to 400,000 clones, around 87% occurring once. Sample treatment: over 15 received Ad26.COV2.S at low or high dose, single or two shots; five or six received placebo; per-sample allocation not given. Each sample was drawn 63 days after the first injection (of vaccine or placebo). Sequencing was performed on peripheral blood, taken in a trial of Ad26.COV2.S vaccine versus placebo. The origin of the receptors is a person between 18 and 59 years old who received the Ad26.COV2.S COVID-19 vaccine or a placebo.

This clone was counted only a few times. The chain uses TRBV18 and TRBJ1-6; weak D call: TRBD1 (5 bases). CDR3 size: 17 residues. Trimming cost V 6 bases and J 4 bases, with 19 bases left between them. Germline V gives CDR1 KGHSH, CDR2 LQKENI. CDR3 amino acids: CASSSQTDLRYNSPLHF. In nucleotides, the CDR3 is TGTGCCAGCTCTTCCCAGACAGACCTCAGATATAATTCACCCCTCCACTTT.

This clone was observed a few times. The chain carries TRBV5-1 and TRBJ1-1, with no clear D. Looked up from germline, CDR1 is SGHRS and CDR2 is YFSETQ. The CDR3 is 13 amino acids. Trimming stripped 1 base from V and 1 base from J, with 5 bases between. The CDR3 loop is CASSLWENTEAFF. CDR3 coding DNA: TGCGCCAGCAGCTTGTGGGAGAACACTGAAGCTTTCTTT. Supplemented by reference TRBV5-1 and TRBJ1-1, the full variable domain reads KAGVTQTPRYLIKTRGQQVTLSCSPISGHRSVSWYQQTPGQGLQFLFEYFSETQRNKGNFPGRFSGRQFSNSRSEMNVSTLELGDSALYLCASSLWENTEAFFGQGTRLTVV.

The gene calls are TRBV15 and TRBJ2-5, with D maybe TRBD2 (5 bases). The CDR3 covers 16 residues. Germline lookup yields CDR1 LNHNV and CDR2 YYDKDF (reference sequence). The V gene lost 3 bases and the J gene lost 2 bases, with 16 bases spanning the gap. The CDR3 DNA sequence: TGTGCCACCAGCAGCCACCCTCGTAGGGAGCAAGAGACCCAGTACTTC. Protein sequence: CATSSHPRREQETQYF.

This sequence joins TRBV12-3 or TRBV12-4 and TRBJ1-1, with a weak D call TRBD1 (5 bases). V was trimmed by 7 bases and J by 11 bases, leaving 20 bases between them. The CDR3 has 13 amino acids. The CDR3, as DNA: TGTGCCAGCACCCCTGACAGTACGGCGAGGGCTTTCTTT. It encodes CASTPDSTARAFF.

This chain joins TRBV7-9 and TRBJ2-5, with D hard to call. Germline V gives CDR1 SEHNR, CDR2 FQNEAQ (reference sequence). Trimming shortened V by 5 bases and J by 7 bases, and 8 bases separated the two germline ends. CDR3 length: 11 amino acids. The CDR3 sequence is CASSNVGTQYF. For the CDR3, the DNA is TGTGCCAGCAGCAATGTTGGGACCCAGTACTTC.

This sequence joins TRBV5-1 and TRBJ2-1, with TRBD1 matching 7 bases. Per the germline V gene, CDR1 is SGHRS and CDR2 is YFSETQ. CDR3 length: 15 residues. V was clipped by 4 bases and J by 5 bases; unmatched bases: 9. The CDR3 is CASSPDRVGNNEQFF. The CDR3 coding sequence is TGCGCCAGCAGCCCCGACAGGGTGGGAAACAATGAGCAGTTCTTC.

This chain's CDR3 is CASSRAATYEQYF. CDR3 DNA sequence: TGTGCCAGCAGCCGTGCAGCGACCTACGAGCAGTACTTC. V is TRBV11-2 and J is TRBJ2-7; D is undetermined. In germline, CDR1 is SGHAT, CDR2 FQNNGV. V dropped 5 bases and J dropped 2 bases, with 10 bases sitting between them. There are 13 residues in the CDR3.

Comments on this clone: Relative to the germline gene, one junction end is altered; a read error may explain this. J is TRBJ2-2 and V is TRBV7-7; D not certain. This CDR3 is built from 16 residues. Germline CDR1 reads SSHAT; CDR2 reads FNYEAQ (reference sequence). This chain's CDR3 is CASSPLSPTNTGELFF. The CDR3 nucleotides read TGTGCTAGCAGCCCACTATCGCCGACGAACACCGGGGAGCTGTTTTTT.

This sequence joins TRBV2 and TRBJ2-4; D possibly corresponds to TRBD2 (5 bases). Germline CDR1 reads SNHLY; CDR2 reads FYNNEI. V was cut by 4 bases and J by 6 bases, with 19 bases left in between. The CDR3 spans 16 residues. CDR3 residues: CASSAEYWRSLNIQYF. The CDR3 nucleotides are TGTGCCAGCAGTGCGGAGTATTGGAGGTCGTTAAACATTCAGTACTTC.

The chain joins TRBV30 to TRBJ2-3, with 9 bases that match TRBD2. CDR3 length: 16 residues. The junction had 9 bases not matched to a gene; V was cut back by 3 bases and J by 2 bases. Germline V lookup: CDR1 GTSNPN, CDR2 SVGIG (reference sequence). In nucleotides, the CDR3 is TGTGCCTGGAGCGTAAGGGGCGGGGGGGTCACAGATACGCAGTATTTT. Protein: CAWSVRGGGVTDTQYF.

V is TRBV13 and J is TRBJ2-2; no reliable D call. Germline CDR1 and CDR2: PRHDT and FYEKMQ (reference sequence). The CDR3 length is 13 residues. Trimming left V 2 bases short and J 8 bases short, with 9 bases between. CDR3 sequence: CASSLLLEGELFF. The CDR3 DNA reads TGTGCCAGCAGCTTATTGCTTGAGGGGGAGCTGTTTTTT.

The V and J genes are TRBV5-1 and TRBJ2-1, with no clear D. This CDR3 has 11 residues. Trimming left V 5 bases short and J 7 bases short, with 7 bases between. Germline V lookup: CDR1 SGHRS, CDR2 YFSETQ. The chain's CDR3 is CASRYENEQFF. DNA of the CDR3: TGCGCCAGCAGATACGAAAATGAGCAGTTCTTC.

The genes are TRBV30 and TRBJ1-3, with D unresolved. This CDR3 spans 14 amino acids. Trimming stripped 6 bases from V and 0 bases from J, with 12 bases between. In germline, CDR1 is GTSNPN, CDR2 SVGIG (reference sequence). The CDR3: CACHRGASGNTIYF. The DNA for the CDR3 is TGTGCCTGCCACCGAGGAGCCTCTGGAAACACCATATATTTT.

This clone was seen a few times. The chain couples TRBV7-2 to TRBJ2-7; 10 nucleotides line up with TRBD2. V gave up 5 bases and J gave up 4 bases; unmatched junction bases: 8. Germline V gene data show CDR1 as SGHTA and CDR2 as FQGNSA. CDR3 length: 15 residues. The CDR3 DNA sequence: TGTGCCAGCAGCCCAACTAGCGGGGTCATTTACGAGCAGTACTTC. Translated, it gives CASSPTSGVIYEQYF.

The CDR3 bases are TGTGCCAGCAGCCCCGGTGGGCAGCGCAATCAGCCCCAGCATTTT. Residues: CASSPGGQRNQPQHF. The rearrangement joins TRBV11-2 to TRBJ1-5; unclear D gene. The CDR3 extends over 15 amino acids. The V gene's germline CDR1 is SGHAT and CDR2 FQNNGV. V lost 5 bases and J lost 2, with 13 bases in between.

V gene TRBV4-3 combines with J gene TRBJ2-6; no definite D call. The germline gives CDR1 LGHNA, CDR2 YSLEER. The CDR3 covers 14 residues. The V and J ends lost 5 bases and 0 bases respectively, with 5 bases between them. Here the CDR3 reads CASSSDSGANVLTF. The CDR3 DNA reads TGCGCCAGCAGCTCAGACTCTGGGGCCAACGTCCTGACTTTC.

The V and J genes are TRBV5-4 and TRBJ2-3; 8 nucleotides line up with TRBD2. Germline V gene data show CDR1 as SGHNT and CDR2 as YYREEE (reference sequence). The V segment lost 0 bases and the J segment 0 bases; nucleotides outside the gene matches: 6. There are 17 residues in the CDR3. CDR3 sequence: CASSLGSGGRSTDTQYF. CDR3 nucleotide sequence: TGTGCCAGCAGCTTGGGCAGCGGGGGCCGTAGCACAGATACGCAGTATTTT.

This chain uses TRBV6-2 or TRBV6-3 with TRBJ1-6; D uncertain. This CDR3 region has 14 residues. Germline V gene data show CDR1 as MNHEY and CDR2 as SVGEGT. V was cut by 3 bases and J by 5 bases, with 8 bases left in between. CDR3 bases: TGTGCCAGCAGTTATGGTCAGCATAATTCACCCCTCCACTTT. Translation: CASSYGQHNSPLHF.

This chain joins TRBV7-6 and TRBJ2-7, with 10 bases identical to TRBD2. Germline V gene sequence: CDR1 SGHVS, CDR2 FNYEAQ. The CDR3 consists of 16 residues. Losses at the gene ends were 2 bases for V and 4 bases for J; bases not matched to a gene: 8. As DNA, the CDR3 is TGTGCCAGCAGCTTAAACCTTGGTAGCGGGGGGTACGAGCAGTACTTC. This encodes CASSLNLGSGGYEQYF.

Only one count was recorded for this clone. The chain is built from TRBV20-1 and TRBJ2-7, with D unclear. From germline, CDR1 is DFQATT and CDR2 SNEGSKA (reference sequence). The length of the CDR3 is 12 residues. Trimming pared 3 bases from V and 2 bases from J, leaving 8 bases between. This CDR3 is CSASSGPYEQYF. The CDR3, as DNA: TGCAGTGCTAGTTCAGGTCCCTACGAGCAGTACTTC.

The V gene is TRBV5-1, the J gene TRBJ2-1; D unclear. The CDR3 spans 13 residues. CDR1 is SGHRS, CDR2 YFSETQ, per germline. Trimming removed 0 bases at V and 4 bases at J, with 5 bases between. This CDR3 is CASSLERYNEQFF. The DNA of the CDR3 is TGCGCCAGCAGCTTGGAACGTTACAATGAGCAGTTCTTC.

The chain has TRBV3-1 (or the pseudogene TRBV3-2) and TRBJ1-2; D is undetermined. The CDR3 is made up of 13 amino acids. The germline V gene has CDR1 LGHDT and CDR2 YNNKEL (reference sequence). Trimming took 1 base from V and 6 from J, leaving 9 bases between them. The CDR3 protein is CASSQVRADGYTF. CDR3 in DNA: TGTGCCAGCAGCCAAGTAAGGGCGGATGGCTACACCTTC.

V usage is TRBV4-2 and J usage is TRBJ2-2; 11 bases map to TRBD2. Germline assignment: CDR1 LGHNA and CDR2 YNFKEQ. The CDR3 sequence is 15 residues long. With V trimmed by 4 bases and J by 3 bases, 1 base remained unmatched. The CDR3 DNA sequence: TGTGCCAGCAGCCCGGGACTAGCGGACACCGGGGAGCTGTTTTTT. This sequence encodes CASSPGLADTGELFF.

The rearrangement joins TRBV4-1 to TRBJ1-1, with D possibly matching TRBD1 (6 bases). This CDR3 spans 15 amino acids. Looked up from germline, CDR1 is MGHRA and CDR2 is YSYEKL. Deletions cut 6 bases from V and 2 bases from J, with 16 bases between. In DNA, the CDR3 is TGCGCCAGCAGACTAACCTCAGGGGATAACACTGAAGCTTTCTTT. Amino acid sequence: CASRLTSGDNTEAFF.

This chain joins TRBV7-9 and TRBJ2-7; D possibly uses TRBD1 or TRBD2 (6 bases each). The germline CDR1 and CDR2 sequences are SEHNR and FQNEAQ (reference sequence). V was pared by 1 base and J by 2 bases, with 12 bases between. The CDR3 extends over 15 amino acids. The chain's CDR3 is CASSLGGGPPYEQYF. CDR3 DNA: TGTGCCAGCAGCTTAGGTGGGGGGCCCCCCTACGAGCAGTACTTC.

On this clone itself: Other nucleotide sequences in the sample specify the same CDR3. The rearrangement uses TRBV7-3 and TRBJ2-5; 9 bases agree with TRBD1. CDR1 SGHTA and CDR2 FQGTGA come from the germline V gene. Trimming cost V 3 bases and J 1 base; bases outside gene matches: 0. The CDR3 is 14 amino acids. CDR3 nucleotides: TGTGCCAGCAGCTTGACAGGGGGCCAAGAGACCCAGTACTTC. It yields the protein CASSLTGGQETQYF.

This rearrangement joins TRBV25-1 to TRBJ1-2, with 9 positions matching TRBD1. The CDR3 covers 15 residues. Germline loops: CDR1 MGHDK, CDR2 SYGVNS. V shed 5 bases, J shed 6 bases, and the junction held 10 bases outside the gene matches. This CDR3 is CASSPSPTGGHGYTF. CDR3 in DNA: TGTGCCAGCAGTCCCAGCCCCACAGGGGGCCATGGCTACACCTTC.

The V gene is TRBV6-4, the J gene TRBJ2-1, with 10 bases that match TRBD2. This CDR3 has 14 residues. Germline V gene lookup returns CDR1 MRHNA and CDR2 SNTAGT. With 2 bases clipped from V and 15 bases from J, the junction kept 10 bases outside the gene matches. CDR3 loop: CASSDPAGGHVVFF. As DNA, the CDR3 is TGTGCCAGCAGTGACCCAGCGGGGGGGCATGTTGTGTTCTTC.

For the CDR3, the DNA is TGTGCCAGCAGATCCCCGGAGACCCAGTACTTC. Its translation: CASRSPETQYF. This chain connects TRBV6-5 to TRBJ2-5, with no clear D. CDR3 length: 11 amino acids. Germline CDR1 MNHEY, CDR2 SVGAGI. V shed 6 bases and J shed 5 bases, with 7 bases lying between them.

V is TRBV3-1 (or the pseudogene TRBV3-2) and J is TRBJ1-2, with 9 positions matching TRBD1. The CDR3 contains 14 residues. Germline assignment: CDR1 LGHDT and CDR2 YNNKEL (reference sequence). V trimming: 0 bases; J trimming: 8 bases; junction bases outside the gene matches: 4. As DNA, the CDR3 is TGTGCCAGCAGCCAAGAGGACAGGGGTCGGGGCTACACCTTC. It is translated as CASSQEDRGRGYTF.